This T cell receptor (beta chain) was recovered during a study of shared clonotypes between healthy human individuals. Sorted-subset replicate PCRs used 200 ng DNA, some 30,000 T cell genomes. Profiling relied on immunoSEQ multiplex PCR, and the TCRdb table lists in-frame clones only, not all of them. The repertoire consists of more than 2 million clones, with about 94% occurring once and the leading ten covering about 0.13%. Germline V gene data show CDR1 as SGHRS and CDR2 as YFSETQ. The length of the CDR3 is 15 residues. V was cut by 4 bases and J by 13 bases, with 25 bases left in between. Sequencing used naive CD4+ T cells sorted from blood. The sample's subset: CD45RA+ positively selected. V is TRBV5-1 and J is TRBJ2-3, with a weak D call TRBD2 (6 bases). This sequence originates from a young man in good health. The CDR3, as DNA: TGCGCCAGCAGCGACGACGCGGGACTGTCGGCACGGAAGTATTTT. Amino acids: CASSDDAGLSARKYF.